What follows is one T cell receptor beta chain and its context. This sample was taken from a study of blood T cell repertoires in COVID-19. Whole-study context: COVID-19 samples from acute and convalescent phases originated in the United States, Italy and Spain.

Germline V lookup: CDR1 PRHDT, CDR2 FYEKMQ (reference sequence). This CDR3 has 14 amino acids. The V end was cut by 5 bases, the J end by 4 bases, with 15 bases between. This study enrolled people aged about 18 to 100 from approximately 24 US geographic areas. Participants had their cohort set by participant-reported clinical history. The method was immunoSEQ multiplex PCR; TCRdb's version includes in-frame clones alone and lacks a portion of them. The sample yields roughly 220,000 clones, about 88% seen once. Sequencing was performed on PBMCs or T cells enriched from blood (not recorded which). The TCR sequence derives from a woman in her thirties who had recovered from COVID-19. J is TRBJ2-7 and V is TRBV13; D remains ambiguous. The CDR3 loop reads CASSLARRLYEQYF. CDR3 DNA sequence: TGTGCCAGCAGCCTCGCAAGGAGACTGTACGAGCAGTACTTC.